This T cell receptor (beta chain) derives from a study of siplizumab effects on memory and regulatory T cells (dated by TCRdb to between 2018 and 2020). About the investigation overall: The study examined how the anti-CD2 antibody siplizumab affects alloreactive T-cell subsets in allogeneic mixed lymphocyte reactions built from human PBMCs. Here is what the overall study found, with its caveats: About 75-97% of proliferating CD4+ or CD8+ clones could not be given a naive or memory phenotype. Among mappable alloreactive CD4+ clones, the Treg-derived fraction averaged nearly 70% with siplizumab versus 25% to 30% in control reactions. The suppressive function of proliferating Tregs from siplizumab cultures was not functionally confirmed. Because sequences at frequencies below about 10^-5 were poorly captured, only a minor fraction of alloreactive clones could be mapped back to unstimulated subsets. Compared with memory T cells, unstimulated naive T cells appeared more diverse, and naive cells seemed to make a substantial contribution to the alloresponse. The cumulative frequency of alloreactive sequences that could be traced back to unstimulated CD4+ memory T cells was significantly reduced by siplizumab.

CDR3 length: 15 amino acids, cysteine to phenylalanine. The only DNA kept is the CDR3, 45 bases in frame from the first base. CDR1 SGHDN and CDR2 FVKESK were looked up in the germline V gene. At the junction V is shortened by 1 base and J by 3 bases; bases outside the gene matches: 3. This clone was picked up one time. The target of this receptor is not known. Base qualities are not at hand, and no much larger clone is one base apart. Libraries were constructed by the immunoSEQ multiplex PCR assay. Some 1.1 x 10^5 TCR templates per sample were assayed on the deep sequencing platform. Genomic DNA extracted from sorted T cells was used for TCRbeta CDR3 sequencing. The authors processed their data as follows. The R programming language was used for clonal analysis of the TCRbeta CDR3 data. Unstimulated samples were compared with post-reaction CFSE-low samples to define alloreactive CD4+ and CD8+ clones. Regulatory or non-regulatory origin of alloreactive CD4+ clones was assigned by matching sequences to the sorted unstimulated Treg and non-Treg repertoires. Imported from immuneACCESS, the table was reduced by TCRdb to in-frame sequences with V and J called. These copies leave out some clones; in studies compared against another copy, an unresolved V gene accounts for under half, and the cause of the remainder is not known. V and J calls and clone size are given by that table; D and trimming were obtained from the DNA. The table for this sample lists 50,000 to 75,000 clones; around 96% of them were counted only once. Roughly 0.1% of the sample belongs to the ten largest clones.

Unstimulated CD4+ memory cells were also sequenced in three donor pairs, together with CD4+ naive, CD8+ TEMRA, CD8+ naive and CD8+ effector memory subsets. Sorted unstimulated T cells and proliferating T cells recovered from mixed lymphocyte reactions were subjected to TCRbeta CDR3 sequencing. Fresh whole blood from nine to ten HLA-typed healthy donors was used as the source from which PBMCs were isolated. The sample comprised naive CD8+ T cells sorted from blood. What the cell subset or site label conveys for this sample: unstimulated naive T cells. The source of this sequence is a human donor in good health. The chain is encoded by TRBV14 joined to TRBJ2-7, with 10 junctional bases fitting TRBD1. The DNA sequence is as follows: TGTGCCAGCAGCCAAGGGGACAGGGGATACTACGAGCAGTACTTC. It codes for CASSQGDRGYYEQYF.